The 26 T cell receptor beta chains reported below all come from one sample, sequenced in a study of graft-versus-host responses after intestinal transplantation. Their antigens are not known. Measured with immunoSEQ multiplex PCR; TCRdb has only the in-frame clones, and not every one. The profile covers 100,000 to 120,000 clones, with 85% to 95% appearing a single time and 0.4% to 0.55% taken by the ten largest. The sequenced sample was unstimulated CD8+ T cells sorted from spleen or lymph node cells, obtained before intestinal transplant. These receptors all come from a human donor who received an intestinal transplant.

With regard to this clone: One junction end disagrees with the germline gene, perhaps due to a read error. The CDR3 protein is CSAELAGDPTDTQYF. CDR3 DNA: TGCAGCGCTGAACTAGCGGGAGACCCCACAGATACGCAGTATTTT. The rearrangement links TRBV29-1 to TRBJ2-3; 11 nucleotides line up with TRBD2. CDR3 length equals 15 residues. The V gene's germline CDR1 is SQVTM and CDR2 ANQGSEA.

DNA for the CDR3: TGCGCCAGCACCCCCGGTGGGGGGGCAACTAATGAAAAACTGTTTTTT. As protein: CASTPGGGATNEKLFF. The chain joins TRBV5-1 to TRBJ1-4, with a possible D match to TRBD1 (5 bases). The CDR3 extends over 16 amino acids. Germline V gives CDR1 SGHRS, CDR2 YFSETQ. V was cut by 6 bases and J by 0 bases, with 15 bases left in between.

J is TRBJ2-3 and V is TRBV4-1, with a tentative D call TRBD2 (6 bases). The length of the CDR3 is 17 residues. The V end was cut by 1 base, the J end by 0 bases, with 14 bases between. The germline CDR1 and CDR2 sequences are MGHRA and YSYEKL. CDR3 protein: CASSQGRRETSTDTQYF. The CDR3, as DNA: TGCGCCAGCAGCCAAGGACGGAGGGAAACTAGCACAGATACGCAGTATTTT.

This sequence joins TRBV6-6 and TRBJ2-2; weak D call: TRBD2 (6 bases). Germline V lookup: CDR1 MNHNY, CDR2 SVGAGI (reference sequence). CDR3 length: 13 residues. V lost 6 bases to trimming and J lost 7 bases, with 12 bases between them. CDR3 coding DNA: TGTGCCAGCAGCATAATGGGGGGCGGGGAGCTGTTTTTT. Its translation is CASSIMGGGELFF.

The chain recombines TRBV12-5 with TRBJ2-5, with no clear D. Germline V gene data show CDR1 as LGHNT and CDR2 as FRNRAP. The CDR3 loop spans 13 amino acids. V was cut by 0 bases and J by 2 bases, with 4 bases left in between. The CDR3 DNA reads TGTGCTAGTGGTTTGGTAATGCAAGAGACCCAGTACTTC. Translated: CASGLVMQETQYF. Full variable domain (rest looked up from reference TRBV12-5 and TRBJ2-5): DARVTQTPRHKVTEMGQEVTMRCQPILGHNTVFWYRQTMMQGLELLAYFRNRAPLDDSGMPKDRFSAEMPDATLATLKIQPSEPRDSAVYFCASGLVMQETQYFGPGTRLLVL.

J is TRBJ2-7 and V is TRBV6-1, with 8 positions matching TRBD2. V was pared by 10 bases and J by 6 bases, with 8 bases of the junction left unmatched. The CDR3 runs to 12 residues. Germline CDR1 is MNHNS and CDR2 is SASEGT. This CDR3 reads CATHWSGGEQYF. For the CDR3, the DNA is TGTGCCACCCATTGGAGCGGGGGCGAGCAGTACTTC.

The CDR3 here is CASSEAEGASIQYF. The CDR3 nucleotides are TGTGCCAGCAGTGAAGCGGAGGGCGCGAGCATTCAGTACTTC. The chain links TRBV6-1 to TRBJ2-4; weak D call: TRBD2 (6 bases). The CDR3 sequence is 14 residues long. Looked up from germline, CDR1 is MNHNS and CDR2 is SASEGT. Trimming stripped 0 bases from V and 9 bases from J, with 12 bases between.

V and J are TRBV7-9 and TRBJ1-1; D gene ambiguous. Trimming cost V 1 base and J 0 bases, with 15 bases left between them. The CDR3 has 17 residues. CDR1 and CDR2 (germline): SEHNR, FQNEAQ (reference sequence). CDR3 sequence (DNA): TGTGCCAGCAGCTTAGTGGGCGCAGAAATTCTGAACACTGAAGCTTTCTTT. It translates to CASSLVGAEILNTEAFF.

The V gene is TRBV7-8, the J gene TRBJ2-5; perhaps TRBD2 as D (5 bases). V was trimmed by 1 base and J by 1 base, leaving 16 bases between them. From germline, CDR1 is SGHVS and CDR2 FQNEAQ. This CDR3 comprises 17 residues. CDR3 in DNA: TGTGCCAGCAGCTTAGGACAAACGGGATTCTCCCAAGAGACCCAGTACTTC. As protein: CASSLGQTGFSQETQYF.

J is TRBJ2-7 and V is TRBV7-8; 13 bases agree with TRBD2. Germline V gives CDR1 SGHVS, CDR2 FQNEAQ. V trimming: 5 bases; J trimming: 4 bases; junction bases outside the gene matches: 2. This CDR3 is 14 amino acids long. The CDR3 DNA is TGTGCCAGCAGCCTACTAGCGGGAGGGTACGAGCAGTACTTC. Protein: CASSLLAGGYEQYF.

This sequence joins TRBV2 and TRBJ2-1, with D perhaps TRBD1 or TRBD2 (5 bases each). Trimming shortened V by 5 bases and J by 6 bases, and 23 bases separated the two germline ends. The CDR3 length is 17 residues. Germline V gene sequence: CDR1 SNHLY, CDR2 FYNNEI. CDR3 nucleotide sequence: TGTGCCAGCAGTCTCCGGGACCGGCTTTTAGATGGCAATGAGCAGTTCTTC. Its translation: CASSLRDRLLDGNEQFF.

The chain couples TRBV25-1 to TRBJ1-2; 10 bases fit TRBD1. This CDR3 has 14 amino acids. V gave up 6 bases and J gave up 3 bases; unmatched junction bases: 4. From germline, CDR1 is MGHDK and CDR2 SYGVNS. The CDR3 bases are TGTGCCAGCAGCAGACAGGGGGCAGACTATGGCTACACCTTC. Translation gives CASSRQGADYGYTF.

The chain uses TRBV9 and TRBJ1-2, with a possible D match to TRBD1 (5 bases). Per germline, CDR1 SGDLS and CDR2 YYNGEE. CDR3 size: 15 residues. The V gene lost 0 bases and the J gene lost 8 bases, with 17 bases spanning the gap. The CDR3: CASSVVAGDLNGYTF. CDR3 sequence (DNA): TGTGCCAGCAGCGTAGTTGCGGGGGATTTAAACGGCTACACCTTC.

This chain joins TRBV6-5 and TRBJ2-1; D is unresolved. Trimming removed 5 bases from V and 4 bases from J, with 9 bases in between. Germline V lookup: CDR1 MNHEY, CDR2 SVGAGI. The length of the CDR3 is 13 residues. CDR3 sequence: CASSPGWYNEQFF. DNA of the CDR3: TGTGCCAGCAGTCCGGGCTGGTACAATGAGCAGTTCTTC.

This chain links TRBV12-5 with TRBJ1-5; perhaps TRBD1 as D (6 bases). Germline V gene lookup returns CDR1 LGHNT and CDR2 FRNRAP. The CDR3 is 14 amino acids. The V and J ends lost 4 bases and 4 bases respectively, with 11 bases between them. Written as DNA, the CDR3 is TGTGCTAGTGGTTGGGGGCCGTTTAATCAGCCCCAGCATTTT. Protein product: CASGWGPFNQPQHF.

The chain joins TRBV7-3 to TRBJ2-1; D is perhaps TRBD1 (5 bases). This CDR3 contains 21 residues. The germline V gene encodes CDR1 SGHTA and CDR2 FQGTGA. V lost 1 base to trimming and J lost 0 bases, with 25 bases between them. Here the CDR3 reads CASSLKSGPFSGPSSYNEQFF. Written as DNA, the CDR3 is TGTGCCAGCAGCTTAAAATCAGGGCCCTTCTCTGGGCCGAGCTCCTACAATGAGCAGTTCTTC.

This clone has more than one count but fewer than ten. The J gene is TRBJ2-7, the V gene TRBV6-1; 12 bases agree with TRBD1. This CDR3 is built from 15 residues. With 3 bases clipped from V and 7 bases from J, the junction kept 7 bases outside the gene matches. The germline gives CDR1 MNHNS, CDR2 SASEGT. CDR3 protein: CASSEGTGGAGEQYF. CDR3 in DNA: TGTGCCAGCAGTGAGGGGACAGGGGGCGCGGGTGAGCAGTACTTC.

The J gene is TRBJ2-1, the V gene TRBV27; 7 nucleotides match TRBD2. CDR3 size: 13 residues. V was clipped by 7 bases and J by 4 bases; unmatched bases: 4. Germline assignment: CDR1 MNHEY and CDR2 SMNVEV (reference sequence). CDR3 region: CASKLAAYNEQFF. The DNA of the CDR3 is TGTGCCAGCAAGCTAGCGGCTTACAATGAGCAGTTCTTC.

The chain combines TRBV25-1 with TRBJ1-1; the D gene is possibly TRBD1 (5 bases). The CDR3 has 12 residues. V shed 7 bases and J shed 4 bases, with 10 bases lying between them. CDR1 is MGHDK, CDR2 SYGVNS, per germline. Here the CDR3 reads CASIGAATEAFF. The CDR3 region has the DNA TGTGCCAGCATTGGGGCGGCCACTGAAGCTTTCTTT.

V is TRBV6-6 and J is TRBJ1-1; D perhaps matches TRBD1 (5 bases). CDR1 and CDR2 from the germline V gene are MNHNY and SVGAGI (reference sequence). The ends were cut back, 5 bases at V and 7 bases at J, with 11 bases in the middle. This CDR3 region has 12 residues. Written as DNA, the CDR3 is TGTGCCAGCAGTGTAGACAGAATTGAAGCTTTCTTT. Protein: CASSVDRIEAFF.

V is TRBV6-6 and J is TRBJ2-5, with a tentative D call TRBD2 (5 bases). The end of the DNA aligns better with TRBJ2-7, so the J call may be wrong. Germline V gene data show CDR1 as MNHNY and CDR2 as SVGAGI (reference sequence). The CDR3 runs 13 residues. This CDR3 reads CASSRRRSYEQYF. Here the CDR3 DNA reads TGTGCCAGCAGTCGGCGGAGGTCCTACGAGCAGTACTTC.

This chain links TRBV4-2 with TRBJ2-1; D tentatively reads TRBD1 or TRBD2 (7 bases each). The V and J ends lost 5 bases and 7 bases respectively, with 12 bases between them. The germline gives CDR1 LGHNA, CDR2 YNFKEQ. The CDR3 totals 13 residues. The CDR3 nucleotides read TGTGCCAGCAGCGAGCGGGACAGTAATGAGCAGTTCTTC. Translating it yields CASSERDSNEQFF.

This clone was found once. The V gene is TRBV6-5, the J gene TRBJ1-2; D perhaps matches TRBD1 (5 bases). Trimming took 4 bases from V and 4 from J, leaving 13 bases between them. The CDR3 is 14 amino acids. Germline assignment: CDR1 MNHEY and CDR2 SVGAGI. For the CDR3, the DNA is TGTGCCAGCAGTTGGGGGGAGTTTAGCTATGGCTACACCTTC. Its protein is CASSWGEFSYGYTF.

The chain has TRBV19 and TRBJ2-6; D gene unclear. Trimming shortened V by 6 bases and J by 1 base, and 7 bases separated the two germline ends. Germline V CDR1 and CDR2: LNHDA, SQIVND (reference sequence). The CDR3 covers 14 residues. DNA of the CDR3: TGTGCCAGTAGACCTAAATCTGGGGCCAACGTCCTGACTTTC. Its translation: CASRPKSGANVLTF.

J is TRBJ2-7 and V is TRBV28; 8 bases map to TRBD1. V gave up 1 base and J gave up 4 bases; unmatched junction bases: 6. The CDR3 is made up of 15 amino acids. In germline, CDR1 is MDHEN, CDR2 SYDVKM. CDR3 sequence: CASSLLPGGAYEQYF. DNA for the CDR3: TGTGCCAGCAGTTTATTGCCAGGGGGCGCTTACGAGCAGTACTTC.

The chain employs TRBV9 and TRBJ1-1, with D possibly matching TRBD1 (6 bases). Germline values: CDR1 SGDLS, CDR2 YYNGEE. The CDR3 loop spans 14 amino acids. With 4 bases removed from V and 5 bases from J, the gap between germline ends came to 15 bases. The CDR3 loop is CASSSAGGRTEAFF. In nucleotides, the CDR3 is TGTGCCAGCAGCTCGGCCGGGGGCAGGACTGAAGCTTTCTTT.